The next 2 T cell receptor beta chains were all read from a single sample in a study of blood T cell repertoires in COVID-19. Some clones are missing from TCRdb's copy, which holds only in-frame ones; the method was immunoSEQ multiplex PCR. In the table there are 300,000 or so clones, roughly 87% of which are singletons. Material for sequencing was PBMCs or T cells enriched from blood (not recorded which). Receptors originate from a woman aged 30 to 39 who had recovered from COVID-19.

The V call is TRBV29-1, the J call TRBJ1-6, with unresolved D. V was cut by 5 bases and J by 8 bases, with 13 bases left in between. Germline-derived CDR1 and CDR2 are SQVTM and ANQGSEA. This CDR3 comprises 13 residues. DNA for the CDR3: TGCAGCGTTTTACCGGATCTAGATTCACCCCTCCACTTT. Its translation is CSVLPDLDSPLHF.

The genes are TRBV28 and TRBJ1-5; TRBD1 matches 7 bases. This CDR3 comprises 13 residues. Germline values: CDR1 MDHEN, CDR2 SYDVKM. The V segment lost 5 bases and the J segment 7 bases; nucleotides outside the gene matches: 5. The CDR3 nucleotides read TGTGCCAGCAGTAAGACAGGGTTGCAGCCCCAGCATTTT. Protein sequence: CASSKTGLQPQHF.